This T cell receptor (beta chain) emerged from a study of beta chain features in type 1 diabetes. The study's findings and limits: There was a moderate but significant shortening of TCRB CDR3s in all four CD4+ subsets of Type 1 diabetes patients. Relative to healthy donors, patients appeared to have naive, central memory and Treg TCRB repertoires that were more similar. Possibly, sequencing cDNA over-represented cells that had high TCR expression levels.

The single heparinised draw taken from each donor contained around 100 mL of blood on average. This clone has at least ten counts. Its specificity is not known. CDR3 length equals 16 residues. Germline-derived CDR1 and CDR2 are ENHRY and SYGVKD. The germline V and J ends were trimmed by 4 bases and 5 bases, with 20 bases remaining between them. Every isolated RNA sample was fully reverse transcribed, so sequencing captured expressed TCRB transcripts. Libraries were prepared by immunoSEQ multiplex PCR; TCRdb keeps only in-frame clonotypes and omits some of them. The sample lists about 320,000 clones, around 13% seen once, with approximately 7% in the top ten.

The origin of this receptor is a man aged 25-45 years in good health. V and J are TRBV10-3 and TRBJ2-5; D may be TRBD1 (7 bases). The sequenced material came from central memory CD4+ T cells from blood. This CDR3 reads CAISAGQRAIDETQYF. CDR3 DNA sequence: TGTGCCATCAGTGCGGGACAGCGGGCTATAGACGAGACCCAGTACTTC.